The clone carrying this T cell receptor (beta chain) has just one count. The data belong to a study of OX40 agonist ivuxolimab in advanced cancers. About the study: The dose-escalation cohort was roughly 84% male, with a mean age of 60 years, ranging about 23 to 90.

Clones were read by immunoSEQ multiplex PCR, and TCRdb kept only the in-frame ones, dropping some. The sample lists 55,000 to 90,000 clones; about 86% were seen once. At baseline, cycle 4 day 1, and cycle 7 day 1, blood was sampled. Germline CDR1 is MNHNS and CDR2 is SASEGT. V lost 4 bases and J lost 1; bases outside the gene matches: 6. CDR3 length: 16 amino acids. The material sequenced was CD4+ or CD8+ T cells sorted from blood, taken in a trial of the OX40 agonist ivuxolimab. The chain uses TRBV6-1 and TRBJ2-7, with 11 bases matching TRBD2. The origin of this receptor is an adult with an advanced solid tumor such as melanoma, head and neck, liver or kidney cancer. The CDR3 nucleotides read TGTGCCAGCAGTGGGAGCGGGACTAGCGGTTCCTACGAGCAGTACTTC. This codes for CASSGSGTSGSYEQYF.